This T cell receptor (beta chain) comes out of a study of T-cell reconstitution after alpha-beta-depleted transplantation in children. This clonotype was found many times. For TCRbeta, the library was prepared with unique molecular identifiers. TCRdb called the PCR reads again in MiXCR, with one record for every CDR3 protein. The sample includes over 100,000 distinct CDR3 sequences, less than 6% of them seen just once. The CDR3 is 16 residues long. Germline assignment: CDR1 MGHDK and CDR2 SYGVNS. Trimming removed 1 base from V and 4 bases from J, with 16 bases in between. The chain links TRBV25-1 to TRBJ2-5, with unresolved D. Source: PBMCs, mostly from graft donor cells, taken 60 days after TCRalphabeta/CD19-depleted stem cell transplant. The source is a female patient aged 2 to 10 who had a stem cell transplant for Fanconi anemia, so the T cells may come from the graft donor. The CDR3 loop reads CASSEFVYGELETQYF. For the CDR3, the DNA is TGTGCCAGCAGTGAATTTGTGTATGGGGAATTAGAGACCCAGTACTTC.